This TCR beta chain appears in the sequencing data of a study of blood T cells in healthy people across ages. After removal of 0 bases from V and 3 bases from J, the junction contained 7 bases not matched to a gene. Germline values: CDR1 ENHRY, CDR2 SYGVKD. The length of the CDR3 is 16 residues. This clonotype was picked up a small number of times. A second roughly 6 to 12 cycle PCR used barcoded and J-beta primers. TCRdb analysed the 5' RACE reads with MiXCR anew, one entry per CDR3 protein. The repertoire holds under 2 million distinct CDR3 sequences, roughly a third seen once, with about 11% in the top ten. Researchers collected around 10 milliliters of peripheral blood from every single donor.

The chain employs TRBV10-3 and TRBJ1-2; TRBD1 matches 7 bases. The receptor comes from a young woman in good health. Sequenced sample: blood. The CDR3 here is CAISESSKTGYYGYTF. In nucleotides, the CDR3 is TGTGCCATCAGTGAGTCTTCGAAGACAGGGTACTATGGCTACACCTTC.